The 7 T cell receptor beta chains in this list originate from one sample, sequenced in a study of cytomegalovirus exposure and HLA in healthy donors. 60 Vbeta and 13 Jbeta primers were used in PCR. Libraries were prepared by immunoSEQ multiplex PCR; TCRdb keeps only in-frame clonotypes and omits some of them. The sample consists of 150,000 to 200,000 clones, 70% to 85% of them appearing once. Sequencing input: PBMCs. Source of these receptors: a woman between 25 and 40 years old in good health and CMV-seropositive.

This chain links TRBV6-5 with TRBJ1-1; D call uncertain. This CDR3 region has 11 residues. Trimming left V 7 bases short and J 7 bases short, with 10 bases between. Germline V gene lookup returns CDR1 MNHEY and CDR2 SVGAGI. The CDR3, as DNA: TGTGCCAGCAAGACTCAGTATGAAGCTTTCTTT. It is translated as CASKTQYEAFF.

This clone was counted a few times. The chain carries TRBV10-1 and TRBJ1-2, with TRBD1 matching over 8 bases. Germline assignment: CDR1 WNHNN and CDR2 SYGVQD (reference sequence). The V segment lost 5 bases and the J segment 0 bases; nucleotides outside the gene matches: 2. The CDR3 spans 14 residues. DNA of the CDR3: TGCGCCAGCAGTTCGACAGGGGCTAACTATGGCTACACCTTC. Its translation is CASSSTGANYGYTF.

This clone was seen a single time. CDR3 residues: CASSGQGQETQYF. The CDR3 nucleotides read TGTGCCAGCAGCGGACAGGGCCAAGAGACCCAGTACTTC. The chain recombines TRBV7-2 with TRBJ2-5, with TRBD1 identical over 8 bases. The CDR3 spans 13 residues. With 5 bases clipped from V and 1 base from J, the junction kept 0 bases outside the gene matches. CDR1 is SGHTA and CDR2 is FQGNSA in the germline V gene. Supplemented by reference TRBV7-2 and TRBJ2-5, the full variable domain reads GAGVSQSPSNKVTEKGKDVELRCDPISGHTALYWYRQSLGQGLEFLIYFQGNSAPDKSGLPSDRFSAERTGGSVSTLTIQRTQQEDSAVYLCASSGQGQETQYFGPGTRLLVL.

This clone was found a few times. The chain couples TRBV5-4 to TRBJ2-3, with a possible D match to TRBD2 (6 bases). The germline gives CDR1 SGHNT, CDR2 YYREEE (reference sequence). The CDR3 loop spans 15 amino acids. V shed 0 bases and J shed 3 bases, with 11 bases lying between them. CDR3 DNA sequence: TGTGCCAGCAGCTTGGGGCCCCGGGAGACAGATACGCAGTATTTT. Amino acid sequence: CASSLGPRETDTQYF.

This chain's CDR3 is CASSLLAGDGNEQFF. As DNA, the CDR3 is TGTGCCAGCAGTTTACTAGCGGGAGACGGTAATGAGCAGTTCTTC. The chain recombines TRBV27 with TRBJ2-1; TRBD2 aligns across 10 bases. With 2 bases clipped from V and 7 bases from J, the junction kept 5 bases outside the gene matches. The CDR3 spans 15 residues. The germline CDR1 and CDR2 sequences are MNHEY and SMNVEV (reference sequence).

The chain is built from TRBV5-1 and TRBJ1-1; D is possibly TRBD1 (6 bases). CDR1 and CDR2 (germline): SGHRS, YFSETQ. V was clipped by 5 bases and J by 3 bases, with 11 bases between them. This CDR3 contains 13 residues. This CDR3 is CASRQGGDTEAFF. The CDR3 DNA follows: TGCGCCAGCAGACAGGGCGGAGACACTGAAGCTTTCTTT.

The V and J genes are TRBV25-1 and TRBJ2-5; D possibly corresponds to TRBD1 (5 bases). Germline loops: CDR1 MGHDK, CDR2 SYGVNS. The V and J ends lost 1 base and 1 base respectively, with 13 bases between them. CDR3 size: 16 residues. The CDR3 protein is CASSEWGRAPQETQYF. The DNA of the CDR3 is TGTGCCAGCAGTGAATGGGGCAGGGCGCCCCAAGAGACCCAGTACTTC.